This T cell receptor beta chain was identified in a study of vaccination and CD4 T cells after COVID-19. The Oncomine TCR Beta short-read assay was what sequenced the DNA obtained from cultured CD4+ T cells. Cultures of CD4+ T cells served as the source for extracting genomic DNA. Using its own MiXCR run on the PCR reads, TCRdb lists one record per CDR3 protein. Of some 9,900 distinct CDR3 sequences listed, 25% to 35% were seen once; the top ten hold over 10%. Germline V gives CDR1 SNHLY, CDR2 FYNNEI. The CDR3 runs to 13 residues. The germline V and J ends were trimmed by 7 bases and 3 bases, with 10 bases remaining between them. Only a few counts were recorded for this clonotype. The antigen is undetermined. Treatment denoted: roughly ten-day PBMC culture with coronavirus spike peptide pools or control peptides (ViraFEST assay). CD4+ T cells that came from the unexposed donor were collected before the COVID-19 pandemic (2011-2018).

The chain has TRBV2 and TRBJ2-1; D unresolved. This TCR came from a human donor in good health. Sample: CD4+ T cells from blood, cultured in vitro. CDR3 DNA sequence: TGTGCCAGCATACGGACCAACTACAATGAGCAGTTCTTC. Protein sequence: CASIRTNYNEQFF.